These 12 T cell receptor beta chains share one sample of origin, sequenced in a study of cytotoxic CD8 clonotypes in ibrutinib-treated CLL. TCRdb keeps only in-frame clones here, not all; method: immunoSEQ multiplex PCR. The sample records about 21,000 clones, 70% to 80% being singletons. The specimen comprised PBMCs, sampled before ibrutinib treatment. These receptors came from a human donor with chronic lymphocytic leukemia.

The chain joins TRBV5-1 to TRBJ2-3; 8 bases line up with TRBD1. V dropped 1 base and J dropped 4; count of bases not matched to a gene: 5. This CDR3 spans 15 amino acids. From germline, CDR1 is SGHRS and CDR2 YFSETQ. CDR3 loop: CASSLQGARADTQYF. The DNA for the CDR3 is TGCGCCAGCAGCTTGCAGGGGGCGAGGGCAGATACGCAGTATTTT.

V gene TRBV6-6 combines with J gene TRBJ2-3; the D gene could be TRBD1 or TRBD2 (5 bases each). V dropped 6 bases and J dropped 2 bases, with 15 bases sitting between them. In germline, CDR1 is MNHNY, CDR2 SVGAGI (reference sequence). The CDR3 contains 15 residues. In DNA form, the CDR3 reads TGTGCCAGCAGACTGGGACCGACGATCACAGATACGCAGTATTTT. As protein: CASRLGPTITDTQYF.

The chain links TRBV2 to TRBJ1-5; D is ambiguous. This CDR3 is built from 15 residues. Trimming shortened V by 1 base and J by 6 bases, and 13 bases separated the two germline ends. From germline, CDR1 is SNHLY and CDR2 FYNNEI. The CDR3 bases are TGTGCCAGCAGTGAAGGGAGGGCAGACCGTCAGCCCCAGCATTTT. Its protein product is CASSEGRADRQPQHF.

V is TRBV6-5 and J is TRBJ1-1, with TRBD1 matching 9 bases. Trimming removed 0 bases from V and 1 base from J; junction bases left unmatched: 3. The CDR3 has 16 residues. Germline values: CDR1 MNHEY, CDR2 SVGAGI. CDR3 sequence reads: CASSYSPGQGNTEAFF. The CDR3 DNA is TGTGCCAGCAGTTACTCCCCGGGACAGGGGAACACTGAAGCTTTCTTT.

The chain couples TRBV6-6 to TRBJ2-7, with D perhaps matching TRBD2 (5 bases). Germline CDR1 reads MNHNY; CDR2 reads SVGAGI (reference sequence). The CDR3 is 16 residues long. V was cut by 0 bases and J by 4 bases, with 16 bases left in between. The CDR3 loop is CASSYSTLYGEYEQYF. The CDR3 region has the DNA TGTGCCAGCAGTTACTCGACTTTATATGGGGAGTACGAGCAGTACTTC.

This clone was seen a handful of times. V gene TRBV11-2 combines with J gene TRBJ2-1, with unresolved D. The germline gives CDR1 SGHAT, CDR2 FQNNGV. There are 11 residues in the CDR3. Trimming cost V 2 bases and J 12 bases, with 8 bases left between them. The CDR3 DNA reads as TGTGCCAGCAGCTTATCCCCCGGGCAGTTCTTC. Translating it yields CASSLSPGQFF. Full variable domain (remainder filled in from reference TRBV11-2 and TRBJ2-1): EAGVAQSPRYKIIEKRQSVAFWCNPISGHATLYWYQQILGQGPKLLIQFQNNGVVDDSQLPKDRFSAERLKGVDSTLKIQPAKLEDSAVYLCASSLSPGQFFGPGTRLTVL.

This clone was seen a handful of times. The chain has TRBV7-9 and TRBJ1-3, with no clear D. Deletions cut 7 bases from V and 1 base from J, with 17 bases between. The CDR3 sequence is 16 residues long. Germline V gives CDR1 SEHNR, CDR2 FQNEAQ (reference sequence). CDR3 nucleotide sequence: TGTGCCAGCACCCCCCTACCCCTCCAGTCTGGAAACACCATATATTTT. It translates to CASTPLPLQSGNTIYF.

This chain uses TRBV2 with TRBJ2-1; 7 nucleotides match TRBD2. CDR1 and CDR2 from the germline V gene are SNHLY and FYNNEI. The CDR3 contains 15 residues. V shed 6 bases, J shed 9 bases, and the junction held 14 bases outside the gene matches. Here the CDR3 reads CASSGEGGRKGEQFF. The CDR3 DNA reads TGTGCCAGCAGCGGGGAGGGCGGGAGAAAGGGTGAGCAGTTCTTC.

This clone appeared a single time. The rearrangement joins TRBV6-1 to TRBJ1-3; no firm D call. CDR3 length equals 14 residues. Deletions cut 3 bases from V and 7 bases from J, with 13 bases between. CDR1 and CDR2 (germline): MNHNS, SASEGT. CDR3 DNA: TGTGCCAGCAGTGACCCAGGTTCCGGGAACACCATATATTTT. It yields the protein CASSDPGSGNTIYF.

The chain links TRBV5-1 to TRBJ2-2; 8 positions agree with TRBD1. V trimming: 4 bases; J trimming: 4 bases; junction bases outside the gene matches: 9. CDR1 and CDR2 (germline): SGHRS, YFSETQ. CDR3 length: 16 amino acids. CDR3 DNA: TGCGCCAGCAGCCGCGGACAGGGTTCTGGCACCGGGGAGCTGTTTTTT. Encoded protein: CASSRGQGSGTGELFF.

The V call is TRBV7-2, the J call TRBJ2-7, with D possibly being TRBD2 (6 bases). CDR3 length equals 15 residues. Germline V CDR1 and CDR2: SGHTA, FQGNSA. V lost 3 bases and J lost 2, with 14 bases in between. This CDR3 is CASSFWASVAYEQYF. For the CDR3, the DNA is TGTGCCAGCAGCTTTTGGGCTAGCGTCGCCTACGAGCAGTACTTC.

This chain joins TRBV6-8 and TRBJ2-7; a weak D match, TRBD2 (5 bases). Trimming pared 5 bases from V and 1 base from J, leaving 15 bases between. Per germline, CDR1 MNHGY and CDR2 SAAAGT. The CDR3 length is 15 residues. The CDR3 sequence is CASSVSPSLSYEQYF. The CDR3 DNA follows: TGTGCCAGCAGTGTTTCGCCTAGCTTATCCTACGAGCAGTACTTC.